The 32 T cell receptor beta chains below all came from one sample that was sequenced in a study of OX40 agonist ivuxolimab in advanced cancers. Clones were sequenced by immunoSEQ multiplex PCR, and TCRdb holds only the in-frame ones, with some missing. The sample has tens of thousands of clones, around 89% seen once. The specimen comprised CD4+ or CD8+ T cells sorted from blood, sampled in a trial of the OX40 agonist ivuxolimab. Source of these receptors: an adult with an advanced solid tumor such as melanoma, head and neck, liver or kidney cancer.

The DNA for the CDR3 is TGTGCCTGGAGTGTTGGACAGGGTGACGAGCAGTACTTC. Protein: CAWSVGQGDEQYF. The V and J genes are TRBV30 and TRBJ2-7; 8 nucleotides line up with TRBD1. The CDR3 has 13 residues. Trimming removed 0 bases from V and 5 bases from J; junction bases left unmatched: 3. The germline V gene encodes CDR1 GTSNPN and CDR2 SVGIG (reference sequence).

The V gene is TRBV19, the J gene TRBJ2-1; D might be TRBD2 (5 bases). CDR3 size: 13 residues. The germline gives CDR1 LNHDA, CDR2 SQIVND (reference sequence). With 1 base removed from V and 9 bases from J, the gap between germline ends came to 10 bases. Here the CDR3 reads CASSIVAEGEQFF. The CDR3 DNA sequence: TGTGCCAGTAGTATAGTAGCCGAGGGTGAGCAGTTCTTC.

The chain links TRBV4-1 to TRBJ1-1; a weak D match, TRBD1 (5 bases). Germline V CDR1 and CDR2: MGHRA, YSYEKL. This CDR3 comprises 15 residues. V shed 1 base and J shed 7 bases, with 16 bases lying between them. The CDR3 bases are TGCGCCAGCAGCCAAGGAGTTTTGGGGCATGGTGAAGCTTTCTTT. Amino acids: CASSQGVLGHGEAFF.

Only one count was recorded for this clone. CDR3 region: CASSIQGGLDNEQFF. CDR3 nucleotides: TGTGCCAGTAGTATACAAGGGGGCCTCGACAATGAGCAGTTCTTC. The chain carries TRBV19 and TRBJ2-1, with TRBD1 matching 7 bases. CDR3 length: 15 amino acids. J gave up 5 bases and V 2 bases, and 6 bases lay outside the gene matches. The germline CDR1 and CDR2 sequences are LNHDA and SQIVND (reference sequence).

The genes are TRBV9 and TRBJ2-5, with D tentatively TRBD2 (7 bases). CDR1 and CDR2 from the germline V gene are SGDLS and YYNGEE. The CDR3 extends over 16 amino acids. Trimming left V 0 bases short and J 2 bases short, with 14 bases between. CDR3 nucleotide sequence: TGTGCCAGCAGCGTAGGAGGGGGACTAATTCAAGAGACCCAGTACTTC. Translating it yields CASSVGGGLIQETQYF.

The J gene is TRBJ2-6, the V gene TRBV30, with 8 bases identical to TRBD1. J lost 2 bases, V lost 5 bases, and 2 bases had no gene match. This CDR3 has 14 amino acids. CDR1 is GTSNPN, CDR2 SVGIG, per germline (reference sequence). DNA of the CDR3: TGTGCCTGGCAGGGGGCTGCTGGGGCCAACGTCCTGACTTTC. This gives the protein CAWQGAAGANVLTF.

J is TRBJ1-1 and V is TRBV11-3, with a tentative D call TRBD1 (5 bases). This CDR3 spans 14 amino acids. Germline V CDR1 and CDR2: SGHNT, YENEEA. V was pared by 3 bases and J by 2 bases, with 10 bases between. The CDR3 region is CASSFPGINTEAFF. Here the CDR3 DNA reads TGTGCCAGCAGCTTCCCAGGGATAAACACTGAAGCTTTCTTT.

The CDR3 DNA is TGTGCCAGCAGCCAAGATGGTCAGGGTCGGGGCGAGACCCAGTACTTC. Its protein product is CASSQDGQGRGETQYF. The chain links TRBV4-2 to TRBJ2-5; D might be TRBD1 or TRBD2, each matching 5 bases. V shed 0 bases and J shed 5 bases, with 16 bases lying between them. Germline V gene data show CDR1 as LGHNA and CDR2 as YNFKEQ. The CDR3 covers 16 residues.

The chain uses TRBV19 and TRBJ1-5; TRBD1 is a possible D gene (6 bases). V lost 4 bases to trimming and J lost 2 bases, with 12 bases between them. This CDR3 has 15 amino acids. From germline, CDR1 is LNHDA and CDR2 SQIVND (reference sequence). The CDR3 spells CASSSDRNGNQPQHF. Written as DNA, the CDR3 is TGTGCCAGTAGTAGCGACAGGAATGGCAATCAGCCCCAGCATTTT.

Only one count was recorded for this clone. The rearrangement joins TRBV28 to TRBJ1-5, with D unresolved. V lost 5 bases, J lost 0 bases, and 11 bases lay in between. The length of the CDR3 is 15 residues. CDR1 and CDR2 (germline): MDHEN, SYDVKM. The CDR3 sequence: CASSLEGYSNQPQHF. The CDR3 DNA sequence: TGTGCCAGCAGTCTGGAGGGTTATAGCAATCAGCCCCAGCATTTT.

The chain combines TRBV13 with TRBJ2-2, with D possibly being TRBD1 (5 bases). CDR3 length: 14 amino acids. Germline V lookup: CDR1 PRHDT, CDR2 FYEKMQ (reference sequence). V was cut by 3 bases and J by 8 bases, with 13 bases left in between. Written as DNA, the CDR3 is TGTGCCAGCAGCTTCAGGGCTAGAGCAGGGGAGCTGTTTTTT. It encodes CASSFRARAGELFF.

V usage is TRBV7-2 and J usage is TRBJ2-7, with 13 bases fitting TRBD2. The ends lost 4 bases at V and 6 bases at J; junction bases unmatched: 6. The CDR3 runs to 15 residues. Germline CDR1 SGHTA, CDR2 FQGNSA. The DNA of the CDR3 is TGTGCCAGCAGCTCGGGACTAGCGGGACTCCTCGAGCAGTACTTC. Residues: CASSSGLAGLLEQYF.

The V gene is TRBV4-3, the J gene TRBJ2-1; 9 nucleotides agree with TRBD2. This CDR3 is 17 amino acids long. The germline CDR1 and CDR2 sequences are LGHNA and YSLEER. Unmatched junction bases numbered 8, after V lost 0 bases and J lost 5 bases. The CDR3 bases are TGCGCCAGCAGCCAAGACACCGGGACTAGCCGTAACAATGAGCAGTTCTTC. It codes for CASSQDTGTSRNNEQFF.

The chain has TRBV14 and TRBJ2-1; no clear D. The CDR3 consists of 11 residues. The V and J ends lost 5 bases and 10 bases respectively, with 9 bases between them. The germline V gene encodes CDR1 SGHDN and CDR2 FVKESK. Here the CDR3 reads CASSLAREQFF. The DNA for the CDR3 is TGTGCCAGCAGCTTGGCGAGGGAGCAGTTCTTC.

The chain combines TRBV9 with TRBJ2-5; 14 nucleotides agree with TRBD2. Per germline, CDR1 SGDLS and CDR2 YYNGEE. The ends lost 3 bases at V and 2 bases at J; junction bases unmatched: 12. This CDR3 is 19 amino acids long. This CDR3 is CASSAPRTSGGQKQETQYF. In DNA form, the CDR3 reads TGTGCCAGCAGCGCTCCCCGGACTAGCGGGGGGCAGAAGCAAGAGACCCAGTACTTC.

This chain uses TRBV4-3 with TRBJ2-7; D gene uncertain. CDR3 length: 13 residues. V gave up 0 bases and J gave up 2 bases, with 5 bases separating them. CDR1 and CDR2 (germline): LGHNA, YSLEER. CDR3 in amino acids: CASSQERTYEQYF. In nucleotides, the CDR3 is TGCGCCAGCAGCCAAGAACGGACCTACGAGCAGTACTTC.

The V and J genes are TRBV27 and TRBJ2-7; 9 bases line up with TRBD1. V gave up 5 bases and J gave up 3 bases; unmatched junction bases: 8. Per the germline V gene, CDR1 is MNHEY and CDR2 is SMNVEV (reference sequence). The CDR3 covers 15 residues. CDR3 protein: CASSPLGTGIYEQYF. As DNA, the CDR3 is TGTGCCAGCAGTCCTTTGGGGACAGGGATCTACGAGCAGTACTTC.

The genes are TRBV27 and TRBJ1-4; D might be TRBD1 (5 bases). From germline, CDR1 is MNHEY and CDR2 SMNVEV (reference sequence). Trimming took off 7 bases at V and 7 bases at J, with 16 bases between the two ends. This CDR3 spans 14 amino acids. DNA of the CDR3: TGTGCCAGCACCCTTGTGGGGGGAGGTGAAAAACTGTTTTTT. Translating it yields CASTLVGGGEKLFF.

This rearrangement joins TRBV6-5 to TRBJ2-7; unclear D gene. Trimming shortened V by 2 bases and J by 4 bases, and 6 bases separated the two germline ends. The CDR3 has 12 residues. CDR1 is MNHEY and CDR2 is SVGAGI in the germline V gene. The CDR3 here is CASSYPKYEQYF. CDR3 bases: TGTGCCAGCAGTTACCCCAAATACGAGCAGTACTTC.

This chain uses TRBV4-3 with TRBJ1-5; D is unresolved. CDR1 is LGHNA and CDR2 is YSLEER in the germline V gene. The germline V and J ends were trimmed by 1 base and 6 bases, with 19 bases remaining between them. This CDR3 spans 17 amino acids. The CDR3 spells CASSQAWEESRGQPQHF. The CDR3 DNA reads as TGCGCCAGCAGCCAAGCCTGGGAGGAATCCCGGGGTCAGCCCCAGCATTTT.

The chain employs TRBV7-9 and TRBJ2-3, with 10 bases identical to TRBD2. With V trimmed by 6 bases and J by 5 bases, 5 bases remained unmatched. Germline CDR1 and CDR2: SEHNR and FQNEAQ (reference sequence). This CDR3 is 14 amino acids long. CDR3 sequence reads: CASRPVAGGDTQYF. CDR3 bases: TGTGCCAGCAGACCGGTAGCGGGAGGAGATACGCAGTATTTT.

V gene TRBV4-1 combines with J gene TRBJ2-1; no clear D gene. V was shortened by 3 bases and J by 3 bases, with 0 bases between the two germline ends. CDR1 MGHRA and CDR2 YSYEKL come from the germline V gene. The CDR3 totals 11 residues. As DNA, the CDR3 is TGCGCCAGCAGCCACTACAATGAGCAGTTCTTC. Amino acids: CASSHYNEQFF.

The J gene is TRBJ1-3, the V gene TRBV29-1, with 8 positions matching TRBD1. J lost 2 bases, V lost 1 base, and 7 bases had no gene match. The CDR3 consists of 16 residues. Germline V CDR1 and CDR2: SQVTM, ANQGSEA. CDR3 sequence (DNA): TGCAGCGTTGAAGGGCTTGGACAGGGTACTGGAAACACCATATATTTT. Amino acid sequence: CSVEGLGQGTGNTIYF.

The rearrangement links TRBV30 to TRBJ1-1; D unresolved. The CDR3 has 14 amino acids. Looked up from germline, CDR1 is GTSNPN and CDR2 is SVGIG (reference sequence). V was clipped by 0 bases and J by 0 bases, with 8 bases between them. Here the CDR3 reads CAWSVQQMNTEAFF. Here the CDR3 DNA reads TGTGCCTGGAGTGTACAACAGATGAACACTGAAGCTTTCTTT.

This chain joins TRBV7-8 and TRBJ1-6; D is unclear. CDR1 SGHVS and CDR2 FQNEAQ come from the germline V gene. V shed 3 bases and J shed 7 bases, with 10 bases lying between them. CDR3 size: 14 residues. The CDR3 reads CASSFGVGNSPLHF. CDR3 nucleotide sequence: TGTGCCAGCAGCTTCGGGGTGGGGAATTCACCCCTCCACTTT.

V usage is TRBV7-8 and J usage is TRBJ2-5, with 11 bases lining up with TRBD1. The CDR3 is 17 amino acids. Trimming cost V 5 bases and J 1 base; bases outside gene matches: 9. Germline V gene sequence: CDR1 SGHVS, CDR2 FQNEAQ. The CDR3 DNA is TGTGCCAGCAGCCACGTACGGACAGGGGGCCCCCAAGAGACCCAGTACTTC. Protein sequence: CASSHVRTGGPQETQYF.

This clone came up a few times. The J gene is TRBJ2-7, the V gene TRBV6-5; D is possibly TRBD2 (6 bases). Germline lookup yields CDR1 MNHEY and CDR2 SVGAGI. There are 14 residues in the CDR3. V lost 3 bases and J 9 bases, leaving 18 bases between the germline ends. The CDR3 protein is CASSYYGGTPGQYF. CDR3 in DNA: TGTGCCAGCAGTTATTACGGCGGGACCCCGGGGCAGTACTTC.

V usage is TRBV30 and J usage is TRBJ2-4; D gene unclear. Germline values: CDR1 GTSNPN, CDR2 SVGIG (reference sequence). This CDR3 has 13 residues. Trimming stripped 1 base from V and 9 bases from J, with 13 bases between. CDR3 sequence (DNA): TGTGCCTGGAGTGGCCCACTCCGAAGCATTCAGTACTTC. It specifies CAWSGPLRSIQYF.

On this clone itself: Within the sample, other DNA sequences also encode this same CDR3. This sequence joins TRBV5-8 and TRBJ2-7; D is perhaps TRBD1 or TRBD2 (5 bases each). Trimming stripped 2 bases from V and 2 bases from J, with 14 bases between. The CDR3 is 15 residues long. Germline V gives CDR1 SGHTS, CDR2 YDEGEE. For the CDR3, the DNA is TGTGCCAGCAGCTTAGGGACGCCCTGGCCCTACGAGCAGTACTTC. It is translated as CASSLGTPWPYEQYF. The entire variable domain, with the rest obtained from reference TRBV5-8 and TRBJ2-7, is as follows: EAGVTQSPTHLIKTRGQQATLRCSPISGHTSVYWYQQALGLGLQFLLWYDEGEERNRGNFPPRFSGRQFPNYSSELNVNALELEDSALYLCASSLGTPWPYEQYFGPGTRLTVT.

Only one count was recorded for this clone. The CDR3 DNA reads TGTGCCAGCAGCCTTATCATAGCGGGAGGGCCAGAGACCCAGTACTTC. It encodes CASSLIIAGGPETQYF. The V gene is TRBV9, the J gene TRBJ2-5, with 11 positions matching TRBD2. This CDR3 contains 16 residues. The junction had 9 bases not matched to a gene; V was cut back by 4 bases and J by 4 bases. Germline V gene lookup returns CDR1 SGDLS and CDR2 YYNGEE.

The chain couples TRBV7-2 to TRBJ2-1; 7 bases are a match to TRBD2. Germline V gene data show CDR1 as SGHTA and CDR2 as FQGNSA. V lost 1 base, J lost 12 bases, and 12 bases stayed unmatched. This CDR3 is built from 15 residues. This CDR3 is CASSLGLRTSVGQFF. CDR3 coding DNA: TGTGCCAGCAGCTTAGGTCTCAGGACTAGTGTGGGGCAGTTCTTC.

This rearrangement joins TRBV30 to TRBJ2-5; D remains unclear. From germline, CDR1 is GTSNPN and CDR2 SVGIG (reference sequence). The length of the CDR3 is 14 residues. The V end lost 1 base, the J end lost 2 bases, and 11 bases lay between the germline ends. The CDR3 nucleotides are TGTGCCTGGAGTGAAGAAGGGCGGCAAGAGACCCAGTACTTC. It codes for CAWSEEGRQETQYF.